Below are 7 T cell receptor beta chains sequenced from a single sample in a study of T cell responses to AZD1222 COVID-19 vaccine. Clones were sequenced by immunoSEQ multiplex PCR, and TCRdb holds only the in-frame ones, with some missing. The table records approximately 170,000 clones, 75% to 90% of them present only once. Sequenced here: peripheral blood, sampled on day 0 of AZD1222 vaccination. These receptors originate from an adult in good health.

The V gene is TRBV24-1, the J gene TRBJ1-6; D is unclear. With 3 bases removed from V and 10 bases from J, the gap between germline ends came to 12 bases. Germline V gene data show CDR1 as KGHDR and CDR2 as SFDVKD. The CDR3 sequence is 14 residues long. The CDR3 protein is CATSDASGRSPLHF. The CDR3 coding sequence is TGTGCCACCAGTGATGCCTCGGGAAGGTCACCCCTCCACTTT.

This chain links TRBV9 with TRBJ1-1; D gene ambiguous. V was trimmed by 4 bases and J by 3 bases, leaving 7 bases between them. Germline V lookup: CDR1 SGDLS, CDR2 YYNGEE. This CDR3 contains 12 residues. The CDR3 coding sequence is TGTGCCAGCAGCCAGAGCGACACTGAAGCTTTCTTT. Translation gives CASSQSDTEAFF.

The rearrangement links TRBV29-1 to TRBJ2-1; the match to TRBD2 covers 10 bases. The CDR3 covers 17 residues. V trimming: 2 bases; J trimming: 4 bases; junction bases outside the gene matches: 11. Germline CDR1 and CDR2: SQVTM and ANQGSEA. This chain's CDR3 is CSVEYRIGAGGYNEQFF. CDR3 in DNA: TGCAGCGTTGAATACCGAATAGGAGCGGGGGGGTACAATGAGCAGTTCTTC.

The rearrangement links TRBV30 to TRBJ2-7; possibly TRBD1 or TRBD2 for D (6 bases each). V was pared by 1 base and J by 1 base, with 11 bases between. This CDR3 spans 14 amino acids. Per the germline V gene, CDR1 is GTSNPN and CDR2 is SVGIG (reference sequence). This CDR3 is CAWSGGAESYEQYF. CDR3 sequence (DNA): TGTGCCTGGAGTGGGGGGGCAGAATCCTACGAGCAGTACTTC.

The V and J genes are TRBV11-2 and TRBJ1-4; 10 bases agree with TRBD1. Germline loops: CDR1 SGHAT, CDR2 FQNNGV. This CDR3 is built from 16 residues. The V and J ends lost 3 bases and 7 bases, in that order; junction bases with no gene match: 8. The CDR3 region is CASSLAPGTGVEKLFF. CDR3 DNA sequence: TGTGCCAGCAGCTTGGCCCCCGGGACAGGGGTTGAAAAACTGTTTTTT.

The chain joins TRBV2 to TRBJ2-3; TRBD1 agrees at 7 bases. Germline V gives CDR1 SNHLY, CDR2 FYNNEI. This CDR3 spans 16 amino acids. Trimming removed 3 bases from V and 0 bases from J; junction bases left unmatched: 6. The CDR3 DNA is TGTGCCAGCAGTGACCCCGACAGGGCAAGCACAGATACGCAGTATTTT. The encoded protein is CASSDPDRASTDTQYF.

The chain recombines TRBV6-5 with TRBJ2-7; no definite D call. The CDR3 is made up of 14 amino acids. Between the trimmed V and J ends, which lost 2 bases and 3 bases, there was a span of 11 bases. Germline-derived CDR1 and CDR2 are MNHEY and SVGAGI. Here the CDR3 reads CASSYDGVSYEQYF. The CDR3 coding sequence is TGTGCCAGCAGTTACGATGGGGTTAGCTACGAGCAGTACTTC.